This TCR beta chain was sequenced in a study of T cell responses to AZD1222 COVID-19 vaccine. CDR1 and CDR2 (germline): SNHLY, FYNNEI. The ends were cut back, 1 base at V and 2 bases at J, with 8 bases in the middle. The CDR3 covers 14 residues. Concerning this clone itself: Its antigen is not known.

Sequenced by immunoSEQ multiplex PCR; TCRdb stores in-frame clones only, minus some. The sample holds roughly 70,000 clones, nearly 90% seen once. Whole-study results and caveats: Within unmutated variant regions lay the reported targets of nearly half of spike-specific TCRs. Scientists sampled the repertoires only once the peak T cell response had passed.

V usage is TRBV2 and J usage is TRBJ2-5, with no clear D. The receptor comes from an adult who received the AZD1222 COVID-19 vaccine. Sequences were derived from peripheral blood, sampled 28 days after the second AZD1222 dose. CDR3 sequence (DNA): TGTGCCAGCAGTGAAGTTTCGGTGCAAGAGACCCAGTACTTC. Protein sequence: CASSEVSVQETQYF.